These 14 T cell receptor beta chains share one sample of origin, sequenced in a study of radiation and T cells in renal cell carcinoma. The time point denotes: blood 4 weeks post-SBRT, at nephrectomy. The treatment is: 15 Gy SBRT to primary tumor, nephrectomy 4 weeks later. The data were produced by immunoSEQ multiplex PCR, yet TCRdb's version contains in-frame clones alone and is incomplete. The sample shows about 86,000 clones, just under 85% of them seen only once. Sequences were derived from blood, sampled from a patient whose treatment included radiotherapy and nephrectomy. These receptor sequences come from a man in his fifties with renal cell carcinoma.

The sample holds a few counts of this clone. The V call is TRBV28, the J call TRBJ1-1; D is possibly TRBD1 (6 bases). Germline values: CDR1 MDHEN, CDR2 SYDVKM. This CDR3 has 14 residues. V was trimmed by 5 bases and J by 3 bases, leaving 13 bases between them. CDR3: CASSLQGRDTEAFF. For the CDR3, the DNA is TGTGCCAGCAGTCTACAGGGCCGGGACACTGAAGCTTTCTTT. Supplemented by reference TRBV28 and TRBJ1-1, the full variable domain reads DVKVTQSSRYLVKRTGEKVFLECVQDMDHENMFWYRQDPGLGLRLIYFSYDVKMKEKGDIPEGYSVSREKKERFSLILESASTNQTSMYLCASSLQGRDTEAFFGQGTRLTVV.

V is TRBV19 and J is TRBJ2-1, with D perhaps TRBD1 (6 bases). Germline values: CDR1 LNHDA, CDR2 SQIVND (reference sequence). Trimming cost V 7 bases and J 10 bases, with 23 bases left between them. The CDR3 runs to 15 residues. The CDR3 loop is CASTPRGRADWEQFF. The CDR3 region has the DNA TGTGCCAGTACCCCCAGGGGCAGGGCTGATTGGGAGCAGTTCTTC.

This clone was seen a single time. The chain couples TRBV2 to TRBJ2-5, with 11 bases fitting TRBD2. There are 16 residues in the CDR3. Germline CDR1 reads SNHLY; CDR2 reads FYNNEI. Germline trimming cut 6 bases from V and 5 bases from J; bases unmatched to any gene: 11. CDR3 nucleotides: TGTGCCAGCAGCGGTAATAGCGGGGGGGTCGGGGAGACCCAGTACTTC. As protein: CASSGNSGGVGETQYF.

The table lists this clone with a few counts. This chain joins TRBV5-4 and TRBJ1-1; no reliable D call. Per germline, CDR1 SGHNT and CDR2 YYREEE (reference sequence). V shed 2 bases and J shed 3 bases, with 14 bases lying between them. CDR3 size: 15 residues. Written as DNA, the CDR3 is TGTGCCAGCAGCTTAATCAGGTCTGAAGACACTGAAGCTTTCTTT. Amino acids: CASSLIRSEDTEAFF.

The chain employs TRBV5-5 and TRBJ2-1; no clear D. Trimming cost V 0 bases and J 8 bases, with 15 bases left between them. CDR1 and CDR2 (germline): SGHKS, YYEKEE (reference sequence). This CDR3 contains 15 residues. For the CDR3, the DNA is TGTGCCAGCAGCTTGGAAGGGCAAGACGCGGATGAGCAGTTCTTC. Amino acid sequence: CASSLEGQDADEQFF.

CDR3 amino acids: CASSVGSGIRETQYF. Written as DNA, the CDR3 is TGTGCCAGCAGCGTAGGTAGCGGGATAAGGGAGACCCAGTACTTC. This chain uses TRBV9 with TRBJ2-5, with TRBD2 identical over 8 bases. V gave up 0 bases and J gave up 5 bases; unmatched junction bases: 6. CDR3 length: 15 residues. Germline CDR1 is SGDLS and CDR2 is YYNGEE.

The genes are TRBV2 and TRBJ1-4; D gene ambiguous. The CDR3 totals 12 residues. The V and J ends lost 7 bases and 5 bases respectively, with 8 bases between them. Germline values: CDR1 SNHLY, CDR2 FYNNEI. CDR3 in DNA: TGTGCCAGCATTGGCTACAATGAAAAACTGTTTTTT. It encodes CASIGYNEKLFF.

The V and J genes are TRBV11-2 and TRBJ2-7; D is unclear. Germline assignment: CDR1 SGHAT and CDR2 FQNNGV. The CDR3 totals 12 residues. V lost 1 base to trimming and J lost 2 bases, with 3 bases between them. CDR3 protein: CASSLGTYEQYF. CDR3 DNA sequence: TGTGCCAGCAGCTTAGGGACCTACGAGCAGTACTTC.

This clone was recorded a few times. The rearrangement links TRBV27 to TRBJ2-2, with D unresolved. Germline CDR1 MNHEY, CDR2 SMNVEV (reference sequence). The CDR3 is made up of 15 amino acids. The V and J ends lost 4 bases and 0 bases respectively, with 9 bases between them. CDR3 sequence reads: CASSSWTANTGELFF. CDR3 nucleotides: TGTGCCAGCAGTTCCTGGACGGCGAACACCGGGGAGCTGTTTTTT.

V usage is TRBV4-3 and J usage is TRBJ2-1; 7 bases match TRBD1. This CDR3 region has 14 residues. Germline V lookup: CDR1 LGHNA, CDR2 YSLEER. V was pared by 4 bases and J by 6 bases, with 6 bases of the junction left unmatched. The CDR3 is CASSPTGVGNEQFF. CDR3 bases: TGCGCCAGCAGCCCAACAGGGGTAGGCAATGAGCAGTTCTTC.

The chain employs TRBV7-2 and TRBJ2-3, with D unresolved. Germline V lookup: CDR1 SGHTA, CDR2 FQGNSA. V dropped 3 bases and J dropped 3 bases, with 7 bases sitting between them. This CDR3 contains 13 residues. Here the CDR3 reads CASSFVGTDTQYF. The CDR3 region has the DNA TGTGCCAGCAGCTTCGTGGGTACAGATACGCAGTATTTT.

V gene TRBV7-6 combines with J gene TRBJ2-5, with 7 bases that match TRBD2. The CDR3 runs 15 residues. The ends lost 5 bases at V and 1 base at J; junction bases unmatched: 7. Germline values: CDR1 SGHVS, CDR2 FNYEAQ. The CDR3 is CASSPGLDPQETQYF. In DNA form, the CDR3 reads TGTGCCAGCAGCCCCGGACTAGATCCCCAAGAGACCCAGTACTTC.

V gene TRBV5-4 combines with J gene TRBJ1-1; 10 bases are a match to TRBD1. Germline V gene sequence: CDR1 SGHNT, CDR2 YYREEE (reference sequence). Trimming at V came to 10 bases and at J to 0 bases, leaving 9 bases not matched to a gene. This CDR3 comprises 15 residues. Here the CDR3 reads CAAGQGGIMNTEAFF. The CDR3, as DNA: TGTGCCGCAGGACAGGGGGGCATTATGAACACTGAAGCTTTCTTT. Combining the CDR3 with reference TRBV5-4 and TRBJ1-1 gives the whole variable domain ETGVTQSPTHLIKTRGQQVTLRCSSQSGHNTVSWYQQALGQGPQFIFQYYREEENGRGNFPPRFSGLQFPNYSSELNVNALELDDSALYLCAAGQGGIMNTEAFFGQGTRLTVV.

The CDR3 sequence: CASSSRGPTYNEQFF. The CDR3 bases are TGTGCCAGCAGCAGCCGGGGACCCACTTACAATGAGCAGTTCTTC. This sequence joins TRBV7-2 and TRBJ2-1, with D perhaps given as TRBD1 or TRBD2 (5 bases each). Deletions cut 5 bases from V and 4 bases from J, with 15 bases between. Looked up from germline, CDR1 is SGHTA and CDR2 is FQGNSA. This CDR3 is built from 15 residues. The complete variable domain, with remaining parts taken from reference TRBV7-2 and TRBJ2-1, reads GAGVSQSPSNKVTEKGKDVELRCDPISGHTALYWYRQSLGQGLEFLIYFQGNSAPDKSGLPSDRFSAERTGGSVSTLTIQRTQQEDSAVYLCASSSRGPTYNEQFFGPGTRLTVL.